The 16 T cell receptor beta chains in this list originate from one sample, sequenced in a study of OX40 agonist ivuxolimab in advanced cancers. The table came from immunoSEQ multiplex PCR; TCRdb's copy has only in-frame clones and leaves some out. Seen here are approximately 61,000 clones, approximately 80% observed once, and the top ten hold approximately 1.9%. Sequenced here: CD4+ or CD8+ T cells sorted from blood, sampled in a trial of the OX40 agonist ivuxolimab. The receptors here all came from an adult with an advanced solid tumor such as melanoma, head and neck, liver or kidney cancer.

Of note for this clone: At one of its ends the junction is not consistent with the germline gene, which may arise from a read error. The J gene is TRBJ2-3, the V gene TRBV2; a possible D gene is TRBD2 (5 bases). Germline CDR1 and CDR2: SNHLY and FYNNEI. The CDR3 covers 13 residues. This CDR3 is CASSRERTDTQYF. The CDR3 region has the DNA TGCGCCTCTAGCAGAGAACGCACAGATACGCAGTATTTT.

This chain uses TRBV11-3 with TRBJ2-1, with TRBD2 matching over 12 bases. Germline values: CDR1 SGHNT, CDR2 YENEEA. The trim removed 5 bases at V and 4 bases at J, leaving 6 bases unmatched. The CDR3 consists of 16 residues. The CDR3 is CASSRTSGTEYNEQFF. The DNA of the CDR3 is TGTGCCAGCAGCCGGACTAGCGGGACTGAATACAATGAGCAGTTCTTC.

This clone showed up just a few times. The chain combines TRBV5-5 with TRBJ2-7; D gene unclear. V was pared by 6 bases and J by 2 bases, with 18 bases between. From germline, CDR1 is SGHKS and CDR2 YYEKEE (reference sequence). The CDR3 extends over 15 amino acids. In DNA, the CDR3 is TGTGCCAGCAAATACGAGAGGCCCCGGACCTACGAGCAGTACTTC. Protein sequence: CASKYERPRTYEQYF.

This clone has more than one count but fewer than ten. This chain links TRBV6-5 with TRBJ2-7; 9 nucleotides align to TRBD1. With V trimmed by 6 bases and J by 4 bases, 7 bases remained unmatched. Germline CDR1 MNHEY, CDR2 SVGAGI. This CDR3 is 14 amino acids long. CDR3 DNA sequence: TGTGCCAGCAGGAGAGGACAGGGGAGGTACGAGCAGTACTTC. This gives the protein CASRRGQGRYEQYF.

Only one count was recorded for this clone. This chain joins TRBV5-1 and TRBJ2-5; 9 nucleotides align to TRBD1. V lost 0 bases, J lost 2 bases, and 2 bases stayed unmatched. CDR3 length equals 15 residues. In germline, CDR1 is SGHRS, CDR2 YFSETQ. The CDR3 region is CASSLGDRGQETQYF. The CDR3 nucleotides read TGCGCCAGCAGCTTGGGCGACAGGGGGCAAGAGACCCAGTACTTC. Full variable domain (remainder filled in from reference TRBV5-1 and TRBJ2-5): KAGVTQTPRYLIKTRGQQVTLSCSPISGHRSVSWYQQTPGQGLQFLFEYFSETQRNKGNFPGRFSGRQFSNSRSEMNVSTLELGDSALYLCASSLGDRGQETQYFGPGTRLLVL.

The chain couples TRBV10-3 to TRBJ1-1, with 9 bases lining up with TRBD1. CDR1 ENHRY and CDR2 SYGVKD come from the germline V gene. The CDR3 is 15 residues long. Trimming took 3 bases from V and 12 from J; bases not matched to a gene: 14. The CDR3 loop reads CAISERRDRAEGSFF. The CDR3 DNA sequence: TGTGCCATCAGTGAAAGAAGGGACAGGGCCGAAGGGTCTTTCTTT.

DNA for the CDR3: TGTGCCAGTAGTAATCCACAACTAGCGGGAGGGTCTGGGGCCAACGTCCTGACTTTC. Amino acid sequence: CASSNPQLAGGSGANVLTF. The chain combines TRBV19 with TRBJ2-6; 13 bases agree with TRBD2. J gave up 1 base and V 4 bases, and 7 bases lay outside the gene matches. The CDR3 extends over 19 amino acids. The germline CDR1 and CDR2 sequences are LNHDA and SQIVND (reference sequence).

The rearrangement uses TRBV13 and TRBJ1-3; unclear D gene. V lost 0 bases, J lost 4 bases, and 10 bases lay in between. This CDR3 is built from 15 residues. The germline CDR1 and CDR2 sequences are PRHDT and FYEKMQ (reference sequence). The CDR3 protein is CASSLGRELGNTIYF. The CDR3 DNA reads as TGTGCCAGCAGCTTAGGCAGAGAACTCGGAAACACCATATATTTT.

This chain links TRBV2 with TRBJ1-4, with 10 nucleotides matching TRBD1. Germline CDR1 is SNHLY and CDR2 is FYNNEI. Germline trimming cut 8 bases from V and 5 bases from J; bases unmatched to any gene: 11. The CDR3 consists of 16 residues. CDR3 in DNA: TGTGCCAGCCGGGGGTATCGGGGACAGGGGAATGAAAAACTGTTTTTT. It yields the protein CASRGYRGQGNEKLFF.

Concerning this clone: Additional DNA sequences in this sample encode the identical CDR3. The chain couples TRBV18 to TRBJ1-2; TRBD1 agrees at 7 bases. Germline CDR1 and CDR2: KGHSH and LQKENI. Unmatched junction bases numbered 9, after V lost 3 bases and J lost 5 bases. The CDR3 loop spans 15 amino acids. CDR3 nucleotide sequence: TGTGCCAGCTCACCCCAAGAGAACAGGGGTTATGGCTACACCTTC. This translates into CASSPQENRGYGYTF.

This chain uses TRBV4-1 with TRBJ2-2; tentative D call: TRBD2 (5 bases). Trimming left V 1 base short and J 7 bases short, with 10 bases between. The CDR3 has 14 residues. In germline, CDR1 is MGHRA, CDR2 YSYEKL. The chain's CDR3 is CASSQGSAGGELFF. Here the CDR3 DNA reads TGCGCCAGCAGCCAAGGTAGCGCTGGCGGGGAGCTGTTTTTT.

This clone was counted once. V and J are TRBV5-6 and TRBJ2-2, with unresolved D. Germline V gene sequence: CDR1 SGHDT, CDR2 YYEEEE. The V and J ends lost 0 bases and 0 bases respectively, with 9 bases between them. The CDR3 contains 16 residues. The CDR3 nucleotides are TGTGCCAGCAGCTTGGGGCCCCCCCCGAACACCGGGGAGCTGTTTTTT. This gives the protein CASSLGPPPNTGELFF.

As DNA, the CDR3 is TGTGCCAGCAGCGTAGGCGGGGTTCCTACCTACGAGCAGTACTTC. Translating gives CASSVGGVPTYEQYF. This chain links TRBV9 with TRBJ2-7, with D perhaps TRBD2 (6 bases). CDR1 is SGDLS, CDR2 YYNGEE, per germline. V lost 0 bases, J lost 2 bases, and 12 bases lay in between. This CDR3 is 15 amino acids long.

V gene TRBV7-9 combines with J gene TRBJ2-1, with D unclear. There are 14 residues in the CDR3. Germline V gene data show CDR1 as SEHNR and CDR2 as FQNEAQ (reference sequence). The V end was cut by 10 bases, the J end by 0 bases, with 13 bases between. CDR3 sequence reads: CAILSESSYNEQFF. The CDR3 DNA is TGTGCCATTTTGTCAGAGAGCTCCTACAATGAGCAGTTCTTC.

The chain couples TRBV6-6 to TRBJ1-3, with D perhaps TRBD1 (5 bases). V was shortened by 6 bases and J by 9 bases, with 18 bases between the two germline ends. Germline loops: CDR1 MNHNY, CDR2 SVGAGI (reference sequence). This CDR3 region has 14 residues. CDR3 loop: CASSPTTAWGTIYF. As DNA, the CDR3 is TGTGCCAGCAGCCCGACGACAGCCTGGGGCACCATATATTTT.

This clone was seen only a few times. This chain joins TRBV6-5 and TRBJ1-1, with D hard to call. CDR1 is MNHEY and CDR2 is SVGAGI in the germline V gene. This CDR3 is built from 13 residues. Trimming left V 6 bases short and J 1 base short, with 9 bases between. CDR3 sequence reads: CASRGYENTEAFF. The CDR3 coding sequence is TGTGCCAGCAGGGGGTACGAGAACACTGAAGCTTTCTTT.